This T cell receptor (beta chain) was profiled in a study of blood T cell repertoires in COVID-19. About the study: Nucleic acid was either cDNA or gDNA, and it came from T cells, B-cell-depleted T cells, or PBMCs.

This CDR3 region has 18 residues. CDR1 is SGHAT, CDR2 FQNNGV, per germline. Between the trimmed V and J ends, which lost 7 bases and 10 bases, there was a span of 29 bases. How the authors handled the data: Nucleated cell counts were estimated from reference gene primer amplification. Clones were read by immunoSEQ multiplex PCR, and TCRdb kept only the in-frame ones, dropping some. V, J and clone size are those of that table, while D and trimming were read from the DNA. The table includes about 190,000 clones, under 90% detected once. This receptor was identified in a man aged 40-49 years with acute or convalescent COVID-19. The chain has TRBV11-2 and TRBJ1-6, with D tentatively TRBD1 (6 bases). The sample comprised peripheral blood. The CDR3 reads CASTLLPGHLPVGSPLHF. As DNA, the CDR3 is TGTGCCAGCACCCTCCTCCCGGGACACCTCCCGGTCGGGTCACCCCTCCACTTT.